This TCR beta chain was captured by sequencing in a study of CD8 T cells in ankylosing spondylitis. The study's findings and limits: Significant enrichment of disease-linked clones was reportedly seen in matched ankylosing spondylitis synovial fluid. A TCR beta motif of about 8 highly homologous variants seemed to mark ankylosing spondylitis blood.

With molecular barcodes, quantitative 5'-RACE was used to make the TCR beta libraries. TCRdb recomputed calls from the 5' RACE reads with MiXCR, one row per CDR3 protein. The sample comprises 200,000 to 250,000 distinct CDR3 sequences, about 10% of which are singletons, and over 20% rests with the top ten. In regard to this clonotype: Its antigen is not known.

Germline V CDR1 and CDR2: SGHDN, FVKESK. The ends were cut back, 1 base at V and 12 bases at J, with 16 bases in the middle. The CDR3 totals 14 residues. This sequence originates from a male donor with ankylosing spondylitis or in good health (not recorded which). The sample taken for sequencing was blood, either unsorted or a sorted T cell fraction (not recorded which). V usage is TRBV14 and J usage is TRBJ2-1; D call uncertain. The CDR3 DNA follows: TGTGCCAGCAGCCAAGGAAGTTTGGGTGTGGTGCAGTTCTTC. It yields the protein CASSQGSLGVVQFF.